The clone carrying this T cell receptor beta chain came up a few times. This specimen belongs to a study of beta chain features in type 1 diabetes. About the research overall: Researchers looked at fewer than 110 million sorted cells across all samples.

The CDR3 is 14 amino acids. With 3 bases removed from V and 6 bases from J, the gap between germline ends came to 14 bases. Germline V gene sequence: CDR1 KGHSH, CDR2 LQKENI. Since all of the isolated RNA was reverse transcribed, expressed TCRB transcripts were what got sequenced. The average read count of naive, central memory and regulatory T cell samples was some 3.8 million. Only in-frame clones appear in the TCRdb table, and some are missing; sequencing was by immunoSEQ multiplex PCR. Among 200,000 to 250,000 clones listed, about 9.3% were seen once. This TCR was recovered from a woman in her late teens or twenties in good health. This chain joins TRBV18 and TRBJ1-2; no clear D. The specimen was naive CD4+ T cells from blood. The CDR3 DNA reads as TGTGCCAGCTCACCGAGGCAGAGGGCTGATGGCTACACCTTC. It yields the protein CASSPRQRADGYTF.